These 30 T cell receptor beta chains were all obtained from the same sample, sequenced in a study of shared clonotypes between healthy human individuals. Clones were sequenced by immunoSEQ multiplex PCR, and TCRdb holds only the in-frame ones, with some missing. The sample carries roughly 2.4 million clones, nearly 97% recorded once. Material: naive CD4+ T cells sorted from blood. Noted subset: CD45RA+ positively selected. These receptors all stem from a man younger than 30 in good health.

This sequence joins TRBV7-2 and TRBJ2-3; D remains unclear. CDR3 size: 16 residues. V was shortened by 5 bases and J by 5 bases, with 20 bases between the two germline ends. Germline values: CDR1 SGHTA, CDR2 FQGNSA. Here the CDR3 reads CASSEPSWYQEDTQYF. The DNA for the CDR3 is TGTGCCAGCAGCGAACCATCTTGGTATCAGGAAGATACGCAGTATTTT. The entire variable domain, with the rest obtained from reference TRBV7-2 and TRBJ2-3, is as follows: GAGVSQSPSNKVTEKGKDVELRCDPISGHTALYWYRQSLGQGLEFLIYFQGNSAPDKSGLPSDRFSAERTGGSVSTLTIQRTQQEDSAVYLCASSEPSWYQEDTQYFGPGTRLTVL.

The chain employs TRBV28 and TRBJ1-2, with TRBD1 matching 8 bases. CDR3 length equals 15 residues. The trim removed 6 bases at V and 1 base at J, leaving 7 bases unmatched. Germline loops: CDR1 MDHEN, CDR2 SYDVKM. Here the CDR3 DNA reads TGTGCCAGCAGCCTAGGACAGGGAGTTAACTATGGCTACACCTTC. As protein: CASSLGQGVNYGYTF.

The chain uses TRBV21-1 and TRBJ1-2; the table's TRBD1 call for D was not verified on the DNA. TRBV21-1 is recorded as a pseudogene. The CDR3 spans 17 residues. For the CDR3, the DNA is TGTGCCAGCGCCCTGAACCGGGACAGGGGGCAGAGCTATGGCTACACCTTC. Translating it yields CASALNRDRGQSYGYTF.

The CDR3 coding sequence is TGTGCCAGCAGCCTTCAGGGTGGAGGTTCACCCCTCCACTTT. This codes for CASSLQGGGSPLHF. The V call is TRBV11-2, the J call TRBJ1-6; possible D gene TRBD1, 5 bases. Trimming stripped 5 bases from V and 9 bases from J, with 14 bases between. CDR1 is SGHAT, CDR2 FQNNGV, per germline. This CDR3 is 14 amino acids long.

The chain has TRBV7-2 and TRBJ2-4; 13 bases match TRBD2. This CDR3 contains 17 residues. Germline lookup yields CDR1 SGHTA and CDR2 FQGNSA. V was clipped by 1 base and J by 4 bases; unmatched bases: 4. For the CDR3, the DNA is TGTGCCAGCAGCTTAGTTACGGGACTAGCGGGAAAAAACATTCAGTACTTC. Translation: CASSLVTGLAGKNIQYF.

V usage is TRBV12-5 and J usage is TRBJ2-7, with no clear D. Germline CDR1 LGHNT, CDR2 FRNRAP. Trimming shortened V by 2 bases and J by 3 bases, and 5 bases separated the two germline ends. This CDR3 is built from 12 residues. The CDR3 here is CASGLMYYEQYF. CDR3 in DNA: TGTGCTAGTGGTTTGATGTACTACGAGCAGTACTTC.

The V call is TRBV2, the J call TRBJ1-2; TRBD1 matches at 7 bases. Germline V lookup: CDR1 SNHLY, CDR2 FYNNEI. J lost 4 bases, V lost 6 bases, and 11 bases had no gene match. This CDR3 spans 15 amino acids. The chain's CDR3 is CASSGTGVAIYGYTF. In nucleotides, the CDR3 is TGTGCCAGCAGCGGAACAGGGGTAGCAATCTATGGCTACACCTTC. Complete variable domain (other parts from reference TRBV2 and TRBJ1-2): EPEVTQTPSHQVTQMGQEVILRCVPISNHLYFYWYRQILGQKVEFLVSFYNNEISEKSEIFDDQFSVERPDGSNFTLKIRSTKLEDSAMYFCASSGTGVAIYGYTFGSGTRLTVV.

This sequence joins TRBV30 and TRBJ2-1; the D call may be TRBD1 or TRBD2 (5 bases each). The CDR3 consists of 13 residues. Germline V CDR1 and CDR2: GTSNPN, SVGIG (reference sequence). V gave up 4 bases and J gave up 5 bases, with 12 bases separating them. The CDR3 coding sequence is TGTGCCTGGAAGAGGGGCAGCAACAATGAGCAGTTCTTC. It specifies CAWKRGSNNEQFF.

The rearrangement links TRBV5-5 to TRBJ2-7, with TRBD2 matching 14 bases. The V gene's germline CDR1 is SGHKS and CDR2 YYEKEE (reference sequence). The V and J ends lost 3 bases and 6 bases, in that order; junction bases with no gene match: 2. This CDR3 has 14 residues. CDR3: CASSSGLAGVEQYF. In DNA, the CDR3 is TGTGCCAGCAGCTCGGGACTAGCGGGAGTCGAGCAGTACTTC. Full variable domain (missing parts from reference TRBV5-5 and TRBJ2-7): DAGVTQSPTHLIKTRGQQVTLRCSPISGHKSVSWYQQVLGQGPQFIFQYYEKEERGRGNFPDRFSARQFPNYSSELNVNALLLGDSALYLCASSSGLAGVEQYFGPGTRLTVT.

The chain combines TRBV6-6 with TRBJ1-1, with a tentative D call TRBD1 (6 bases). The CDR3 loop spans 14 amino acids. Trimming shortened V by 4 bases and J by 1 base, and 10 bases separated the two germline ends. The germline CDR1 and CDR2 sequences are MNHNY and SVGAGI (reference sequence). The CDR3 is CASSSGQQNTEAFF. The DNA for the CDR3 is TGTGCCAGCAGTTCTGGACAGCAGAACACTGAAGCTTTCTTT.

V and J are TRBV10-3 and TRBJ2-4; 7 positions match TRBD1. J gave up 5 bases and V 5 bases, and 3 bases lay outside the gene matches. CDR1 is ENHRY, CDR2 SYGVKD, per germline. This CDR3 has 13 residues. CDR3 in DNA: TGTGCCATCAGTCCCGACAGGGAAAACATTCAGTACTTC. This encodes CAISPDRENIQYF.

The chain has TRBV7-2 and TRBJ1-5, with TRBD1 as a possible D gene (5 bases). CDR3 length: 18 residues. Germline CDR1 and CDR2: SGHTA and FQGNSA. The V end lost 0 bases, the J end lost 3 bases, and 18 bases lay between the germline ends. The CDR3 DNA follows: TGTGCCAGCAGCTTAGCAGGGTTGGGGCTCATCCCCAATCAGCCCCAGCATTTT. Translation gives CASSLAGLGLIPNQPQHF.

J is TRBJ1-2 and V is TRBV10-3; D may be TRBD1 (5 bases). This CDR3 is 13 amino acids long. The germline gives CDR1 ENHRY, CDR2 SYGVKD. V lost 7 bases and J lost 2, with 11 bases in between. CDR3 nucleotide sequence: TGTGCCATCACGGGGGGTGTCAACTATGGCTACACCTTC. Translation gives CAITGGVNYGYTF.

J is TRBJ1-4 and V is TRBV5-1; D remains unclear. V dropped 2 bases and J dropped 6 bases, with 11 bases sitting between them. The CDR3 is 14 amino acids. Germline V gives CDR1 SGHRS, CDR2 YFSETQ. CDR3 region: CASSLITKDEKLFF. CDR3 DNA sequence: TGCGCCAGCAGCTTAATAACAAAAGATGAAAAACTGTTTTTT.

The chain has TRBV10-3 and TRBJ2-3; TRBD2 matches 8 bases. V lost 4 bases to trimming and J lost 5 bases; unmatched junction nucleotides: 8. Germline V CDR1 and CDR2: ENHRY, SYGVKD. The CDR3 is 15 amino acids. Written as DNA, the CDR3 is TGTGCCATCAGTGGCCCACTAGCGGCTCAAGATACGCAGTATTTT. This codes for CAISGPLAAQDTQYF.

The rearrangement joins TRBV12-5 to TRBJ2-5; D gene ambiguous. The CDR3 consists of 13 residues. V lost 5 bases and J lost 3, with 10 bases in between. Germline V gene data show CDR1 as LGHNT and CDR2 as FRNRAP. The CDR3 region has the DNA TGTGCTAGTGGTCCCTCAAGGGAAGAGACCCAGTACTTC. Translation: CASGPSREETQYF. Filled out from reference TRBV12-5 and TRBJ2-5, the complete variable domain reads DARVTQTPRHKVTEMGQEVTMRCQPILGHNTVFWYRQTMMQGLELLAYFRNRAPLDDSGMPKDRFSAEMPDATLATLKIQPSEPRDSAVYFCASGPSREETQYFGPGTRLLVL.

The chain uses TRBV25-1 and TRBJ2-5, with 10 nucleotides matching TRBD1. Germline CDR1 and CDR2: MGHDK and SYGVNS. The CDR3 totals 15 residues. The V segment lost 3 bases and the J segment 4 bases; nucleotides outside the gene matches: 5. The CDR3 reads CASSDLGQGVETQYF. For the CDR3, the DNA is TGTGCCAGCAGTGACCTCGGACAGGGGGTAGAGACCCAGTACTTC.

Worth noting for this clone: The same CDR3 is also encoded by other DNA sequences in this sample. This chain links TRBV7-9 with TRBJ2-7; unclear D gene. Germline assignment: CDR1 SEHNR and CDR2 FQNEAQ (reference sequence). Trimming cost V 5 bases and J 2 bases, with 7 bases left between them. CDR3 size: 12 residues. The CDR3 bases are TGTGCCAGCAGCCTACAAGCCTACGAGCAGTACTTC. It specifies CASSLQAYEQYF.

Concerning this clone: The sample has other DNA sequences that encode this CDR3 too. The genes are TRBV6-1 and TRBJ1-2; no clear D. The length of the CDR3 is 11 residues. Trimming took 6 bases from V and 8 from J, leaving 10 bases between them. Germline-derived CDR1 and CDR2 are MNHNS and SASEGT. The CDR3 spells CASSSVGGYTF. Here the CDR3 DNA reads TGTGCCAGCAGCAGCGTTGGAGGCTACACCTTC.

V usage is TRBV28 and J usage is TRBJ1-5; the D gene is possibly TRBD1 (5 bases). The CDR3 has 16 residues. CDR1 MDHEN and CDR2 SYDVKM come from the germline V gene. The ends were cut back, 3 bases at V and 6 bases at J, with 18 bases in the middle. The CDR3 region is CASSLFGAGSTQPQHF. CDR3 sequence (DNA): TGTGCCAGCAGTTTGTTTGGGGCAGGCAGTACTCAGCCCCAGCATTTT.

The CDR3 DNA follows: TGTGCCAGCAACAAAAGAGGGTCTGTTTACAATGAGCAGTTCTTC. Encoded protein: CASNKRGSVYNEQFF. V is TRBV28 and J is TRBJ2-1; a possible D gene is TRBD2 (5 bases). The CDR3 totals 15 residues. Per the germline V gene, CDR1 is MDHEN and CDR2 is SYDVKM. Trimming removed 7 bases at V and 4 bases at J, with 17 bases between. Complete variable domain (other parts from reference TRBV28 and TRBJ2-1): DVKVTQSSRYLVKRTGEKVFLECVQDMDHENMFWYRQDPGLGLRLIYFSYDVKMKEKGDIPEGYSVSREKKERFSLILESASTNQTSMYLCASNKRGSVYNEQFFGPGTRLTVL.

This clone has only one observation. V and J are TRBV30 and TRBJ2-5; D not resolved. The V and J ends lost 2 bases and 4 bases respectively, with 11 bases between them. CDR3 length equals 13 residues. Germline V gene lookup returns CDR1 GTSNPN and CDR2 SVGIG (reference sequence). The CDR3 region is CAWSTPGGETQYF. CDR3 in DNA: TGTGCCTGGAGTACCCCTGGCGGAGAGACCCAGTACTTC.

The CDR3 bases are TGTGCCAGCAGCCGAGGACAGCCTTATGGCTACACCTTC. This translates into CASSRGQPYGYTF. The chain is built from TRBV6-6 and TRBJ1-2; D is possibly TRBD1 (6 bases). V was pared by 6 bases and J by 5 bases, with 13 bases between. Germline values: CDR1 MNHNY, CDR2 SVGAGI (reference sequence). The CDR3 runs to 13 residues.

This clone was seen a few times. The chain uses TRBV11-3 and TRBJ1-6, with D uncertain. V dropped 5 bases and J dropped 8 bases, with 7 bases sitting between them. The CDR3 contains 12 residues. Germline V lookup: CDR1 SGHNT, CDR2 YENEEA. The CDR3 coding sequence is TGTGCCAGCAGCCGCGGGGATTCACCCCTCCACTTT. As protein: CASSRGDSPLHF.

The chain recombines TRBV6-6 with TRBJ1-3; TRBD1 might be the D (5 bases). The length of the CDR3 is 13 residues. V was cut by 7 bases and J by 4 bases, with 11 bases left in between. Per the germline V gene, CDR1 is MNHNY and CDR2 is SVGAGI (reference sequence). CDR3 sequence: CASMRGVGNTIYF. The CDR3 DNA reads TGTGCCAGCATGAGGGGAGTAGGAAACACCATATATTTT.

The chain has TRBV6-5 and TRBJ2-7; 13 bases map to TRBD2. Germline-derived CDR1 and CDR2 are MNHEY and SVGAGI. Trimming removed 6 bases from V and 7 bases from J; junction bases left unmatched: 9. The CDR3 loop spans 15 amino acids. Here the CDR3 reads CASRGTSGRAREQYF. In DNA, the CDR3 is TGTGCCAGCAGGGGTACTAGCGGGAGGGCTCGGGAGCAGTACTTC.

The V call is TRBV10-1, the J call TRBJ2-1; 7 bases are a match to TRBD2. The germline V gene encodes CDR1 WNHNN and CDR2 SYGVQD (reference sequence). The CDR3 has 14 residues. V gave up 6 bases and J gave up 2 bases; unmatched junction bases: 4. DNA for the CDR3: TGCGCCAGCAGCGCCGGGACTACCTACAATGAGCAGTTCTTC. Residues: CASSAGTTYNEQFF.

The rearrangement uses TRBV5-6 and TRBJ2-7; D ambiguous. The CDR3 is 13 residues long. V lost 4 bases and J lost 6, with 14 bases in between. CDR1 is SGHDT, CDR2 YYEEEE, per germline. CDR3: CASSEQSRLEQYF. As DNA, the CDR3 is TGTGCCAGCAGCGAACAGTCAAGGCTCGAGCAGTACTTC.

The chain is built from TRBV11-3 and TRBJ2-7; D is unclear. Per germline, CDR1 SGHNT and CDR2 YENEEA. The CDR3 has 12 amino acids. V was shortened by 6 bases and J by 4 bases, with 10 bases between the two germline ends. CDR3 sequence: CASSTNGYEQYF. For the CDR3, the DNA is TGTGCCAGCAGTACGAATGGATACGAGCAGTACTTC.

In regard to this clone: Germline is not matched at one junction end, which may reflect a read error. V usage is TRBV7-9 and J usage is TRBJ2-3; no clear D gene. The CDR3 consists of 10 residues. Germline CDR1 and CDR2: SEHNR and FQNEAQ (reference sequence). CDR3 residues: CASSQTLDLF. The CDR3 DNA reads TGTGCCAGCAGCCAGACCTTGGACCTTTTT.